The sequence of this T cell receptor beta chain was determined in a study of cytomegalovirus exposure and HLA in healthy donors. PCR involved 60 Vbeta and 13 Jbeta primers. This table comes from immunoSEQ multiplex PCR, and its TCRdb copy is limited to in-frame clones, with some not included. The table has roughly 100,000 clones, around 63% seen once; the top ten hold roughly 3.2%. With respect to this clone: Its antigen is still unknown.

Losses at the gene ends were 4 bases for V and 2 bases for J; bases not matched to a gene: 4. Germline CDR1 SEHNR, CDR2 FQNEAQ (reference sequence). The CDR3 loop spans 14 amino acids. Whole-study results and caveats: Reported results showed that the classifier diagnosed cytomegalovirus status with high specificity and sensitivity. One cluster of highly shared sequence variants probably arose as a sequencing artifact. Across donors, presence/absence analyses took sequencing depth to be roughly uniform.

The receptor was isolated from a man aged 25-45 years in good health and CMV-seronegative. The sample comprised PBMCs. The chain carries TRBV7-9 and TRBJ2-7; TRBD1 matches at 8 bases. CDR3 region: CASSSRDRTYEQYF. The CDR3 bases are TGTGCCAGCAGCTCAAGGGACAGGACCTACGAGCAGTACTTC.